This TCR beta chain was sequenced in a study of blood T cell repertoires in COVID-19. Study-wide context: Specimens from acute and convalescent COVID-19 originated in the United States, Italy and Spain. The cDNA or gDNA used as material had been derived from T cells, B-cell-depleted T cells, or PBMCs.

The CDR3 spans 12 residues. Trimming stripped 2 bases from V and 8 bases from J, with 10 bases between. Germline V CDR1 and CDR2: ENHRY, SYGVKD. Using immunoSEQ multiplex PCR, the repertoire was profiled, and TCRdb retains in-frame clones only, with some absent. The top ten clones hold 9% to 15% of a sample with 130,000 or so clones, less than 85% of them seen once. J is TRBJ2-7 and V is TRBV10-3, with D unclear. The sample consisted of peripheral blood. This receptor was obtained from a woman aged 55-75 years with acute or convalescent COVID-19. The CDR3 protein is CAISEPREQQYF. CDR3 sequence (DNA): TGTGCCATCAGTGAGCCGAGAGAGCAGCAGTACTTC.